Shown below are 26 T cell receptor beta chains from a single sample sequenced in a study of regulatory T cells in long-lasting Graves disease. Library construction for TCR beta used iRepertoire HTBI primers and Arm-PCR of CDR3 regions. TCRdb processed the multiplex PCR reads anew with MiXCR; each CDR3 protein has one entry. The top ten hold 25% of the sample, which has around 500,000 distinct CDR3 sequences, around 15% seen once. The time point here: newly diagnosed GD, antithyroid drugs for less than 3 months. Isolated PBMC RNA provided the starting material for the TCR library. Another study also made use of these data, one on T cells in Graves' hyperthyroidism and ophthalmopathy.

The material was peripheral blood mononuclear cells (PBMCs), obtained at new diagnosis, from a patient treated with antithyroid drugs. These receptor sequences come from a woman aged 40 to 65 with Graves disease.

This clonotype was counted ten times or more. The chain has TRBV9 and TRBJ1-1, with 9 positions matching TRBD1. CDR3 length equals 16 residues. Unmatched junction bases numbered 14, after V lost 4 bases and J lost 7 bases. Germline V gives CDR1 SGDLS, CDR2 YYNGEE. The CDR3 here is CASSLREGTGGVEAFF. Here the CDR3 DNA reads TGTGCCAGCAGCCTGAGAGAGGGAACAGGGGGCGTTGAAGCTTTCTTT.

This clonotype was counted at least ten times. This chain links TRBV11-3 with TRBJ1-1; D call uncertain. Trimming took off 5 bases at V and 0 bases at J, with 7 bases between the two ends. Germline V gene sequence: CDR1 SGHNT, CDR2 YENEEA. This CDR3 is 13 amino acids long. This CDR3 is CASSVRLNTEAFF. The CDR3 nucleotides are TGTGCCAGCAGCGTTCGGCTGAACACTGAAGCTTTCTTT.

Written as DNA, the CDR3 is TGTGCCAGCAGTGAAGGGACAGGGGGCACCTACGAGCAGTACTTC. Its protein is CASSEGTGGTYEQYF. The chain joins TRBV2 to TRBJ2-7, with 11 bases lining up with TRBD1. Germline V gene lookup returns CDR1 SNHLY and CDR2 FYNNEI. Trimming at V came to 1 base and at J to 2 bases, leaving 1 base not matched to a gene. The CDR3 consists of 15 residues.

This clonotype was recorded a few times. The CDR3 here is CASSPTSGDSYEQYF. CDR3 in DNA: TGTGCCAGCAGCCCAACTAGCGGCGATTCCTACGAGCAGTACTTC. This chain connects TRBV27 to TRBJ2-7, with 8 bases that match TRBD2. V gave up 6 bases and J gave up 1 base; unmatched junction bases: 8. The germline gives CDR1 MNHEY, CDR2 SMNVEV (reference sequence). The CDR3 is made up of 15 amino acids.

This clonotype was found once. This may be a read error, as it is one base from a much larger clone. The chain employs TRBV28 and TRBJ2-7, with D perhaps TRBD1 or TRBD2 (5 bases each). Germline V gene data show CDR1 as MDHEN and CDR2 as SYDVKM. V was cut by 8 bases and J by 0 bases, with 11 bases left in between. The CDR3 covers 13 residues. The CDR3 DNA reads TGTGCCAGCGGTCCCGGGGCCTCCTACGAGCAGTACTTC. Translation: CASGPGASYEQYF.

This chain connects TRBV14 to TRBJ2-7, with 11 positions matching TRBD2. V was clipped by 5 bases and J by 7 bases; unmatched bases: 10. The germline gives CDR1 SGHDN, CDR2 FVKESK. The CDR3 consists of 15 residues. In nucleotides, the CDR3 is TGTGCCAGCAGCAACGAACTAGCGGGGGTAAGGGAGCAGTACTTC. Its protein is CASSNELAGVREQYF.

This clonotype has at least ten counts. The chain is built from TRBV12-3 or TRBV12-4 and TRBJ2-5, with a possible D match to TRBD2 (5 bases). V was shortened by 4 bases and J by 5 bases, with 14 bases between the two germline ends. The CDR3 spans 14 residues. The DNA of the CDR3 is TGTGCCAGCAGTTACCGCGCGGGCGACGAGACCCAGTACTTC. Translating gives CASSYRAGDETQYF.

This clonotype was detected ten times or more. J is TRBJ2-5 and V is TRBV3-1; no firm D call. Per germline, CDR1 LGHDT and CDR2 YNNKEL (reference sequence). Deletions cut 0 bases from V and 5 bases from J, with 13 bases between. This CDR3 comprises 15 residues. The CDR3 protein is CASSQDVKQMETQYF. DNA of the CDR3: TGTGCCAGCAGCCAAGATGTAAAACAAATGGAGACCCAGTACTTC.

J is TRBJ1-1 and V is TRBV15, with D perhaps matching TRBD1 (6 bases). V was clipped by 0 bases and J by 1 base, with 12 bases between them. The CDR3 consists of 16 residues. Germline values: CDR1 LNHNV, CDR2 YYDKDF (reference sequence). The DNA for the CDR3 is TGTGCCACCAGCAGAGATGGAGGGGGGGCGAACACTGAAGCTTTCTTT. It translates to CATSRDGGGANTEAFF.

The rearrangement links TRBV9 to TRBJ2-2; 7 bases agree with TRBD1. Unmatched junction bases numbered 6, after V lost 0 bases and J lost 7 bases. From germline, CDR1 is SGDLS and CDR2 YYNGEE. The CDR3 totals 15 residues. DNA of the CDR3: TGTGCCAGCAGCGTAGCTGACAGGGTTATCGGGGAGCTGTTTTTT. As protein: CASSVADRVIGELFF.

The chain has TRBV19 and TRBJ1-3; D is unclear. The germline V gene has CDR1 LNHDA and CDR2 SQIVND (reference sequence). V gave up 5 bases and J gave up 0 bases, with 17 bases separating them. This CDR3 is built from 17 residues. CDR3 DNA: TGTGCCAGTAGTGCCCGGATGGACGAAATCTCTGGAAACACCATATATTTT. Amino acids: CASSARMDEISGNTIYF.

The table lists this clonotype with many counts. The chain joins TRBV12-3 or TRBV12-4 to TRBJ1-1; D uncertain. Trimming left V 6 bases short and J 1 base short, with 15 bases between. The CDR3 runs 15 residues. DNA for the CDR3: TGTGCCAGCAGAAGGGCCGACTTCCCGAACACTGAAGCTTTCTTT. As protein: CASRRADFPNTEAFF.

This chain joins TRBV6-1 and TRBJ1-4, with D possibly being TRBD1 (5 bases). CDR1 MNHNS and CDR2 SASEGT come from the germline V gene. Trimming cost V 10 bases and J 0 bases, with 12 bases left between them. There are 14 residues in the CDR3. The CDR3 DNA sequence: TGTGCCACCCGAGGGGCGGCAACTAATGAAAAACTGTTTTTT. Residues: CATRGAATNEKLFF.

This clonotype occurred many times. The gene calls are TRBV7-9 and TRBJ1-2; TRBD1 aligns across 7 bases. J was trimmed by 2 bases and V by 5 bases; bases with no gene match: 11. Germline V gene lookup returns CDR1 SEHNR and CDR2 FQNEAQ (reference sequence). The CDR3 has 16 amino acids. The CDR3 DNA follows: TGTGCCAGCAGCGACGCCCGACAGGGAGTAAACTATGGCTACACCTTC. It translates to CASSDARQGVNYGYTF.

The chain employs TRBV19 and TRBJ1-6; no reliable D call. V lost 3 bases and J 9 bases, leaving 6 bases between the germline ends. The CDR3 consists of 12 residues. The germline V gene encodes CDR1 LNHDA and CDR2 SQIVND (reference sequence). CDR3 sequence: CASSILRSPLHF. Here the CDR3 DNA reads TGTGCCAGTAGTATCCTCCGTTCACCCCTCCACTTT.

This clonotype has a count of ten or more. This rearrangement joins TRBV12-3 or TRBV12-4 to TRBJ1-5; the D is unclear. The CDR3 sequence is 17 residues long. V shed 5 bases and J shed 3 bases, with 20 bases lying between them. The CDR3 DNA is TGTGCCAGCAGTCGAGACCGGACCCTCATTACCAATCAGCCCCAGCATTTT. Translating gives CASSRDRTLITNQPQHF.

This clonotype was seen many times. The rearrangement joins TRBV19 to TRBJ2-3; D ambiguous. Germline V gene lookup returns CDR1 LNHDA and CDR2 SQIVND (reference sequence). The CDR3 loop spans 14 amino acids. V lost 3 bases and J lost 3, with 10 bases in between. The CDR3 DNA reads TGTGCCAGTAGTATCGGTGGACCGACAGATACGCAGTATTTT. As protein: CASSIGGPTDTQYF.

As regards this clonotype: A read error may explain this, as a much larger clone is one base away. The genes are TRBV3-1 and TRBJ2-3; possibly TRBD2 for D (6 bases). The germline gives CDR1 LGHDT, CDR2 YNNKEL (reference sequence). This CDR3 spans 15 amino acids. Trimming took 10 bases from V and 1 from J, leaving 18 bases between them. The DNA of the CDR3 is TGTGCCATCCTACTCGGGGGAACTGGCACAGATACGCAGTATTTT. It specifies CAILLGGTGTDTQYF.

This clonotype occurred a few times. The chain employs TRBV19 and TRBJ1-2, with D possibly TRBD1 on 5 matching bases. The V end lost 0 bases, the J end lost 7 bases, and 15 bases lay between the germline ends. CDR1 is LNHDA, CDR2 SQIVND, per germline (reference sequence). This CDR3 comprises 15 residues. This chain's CDR3 is CASSIDRGRDGGYTF. Here the CDR3 DNA reads TGTGCCAGTAGTATAGATCGGGGCAGGGACGGTGGCTACACCTTC. Drawing the rest from reference TRBV19 and TRBJ1-2, the complete variable domain is DGGITQSPKYLFRKEGQNVTLSCEQNLNHDAMYWYRQDPGQGLRLIYYSQIVNDFQKGDIAEGYSVSREKKESFPLTVTSAQKNPTAFYLCASSIDRGRDGGYTFGSGTRLTVV.

The chain carries TRBV5-6 and TRBJ1-5; D remains unclear. V was clipped by 3 bases and J by 0 bases, with 10 bases between them. The germline V gene has CDR1 SGHDT and CDR2 YYEEEE. The CDR3 contains 15 residues. CDR3 loop: CASSSDPNSNQPQHF. CDR3 sequence (DNA): TGTGCCAGCAGCTCGGACCCTAATAGCAATCAGCCCCAGCATTTT. The entire variable domain, with the rest obtained from reference TRBV5-6 and TRBJ1-5, is as follows: DAGVTQSPTHLIKTRGQQVTLRCSPKSGHDTVSWYQQALGQGPQFIFQYYEEEERQRGNFPDRFSGHQFPNYSSELNVNALLLGDSALYLCASSSDPNSNQPQHFGDGTRLSIL.

There are many counts of this clonotype. The chain links TRBV3-1 to TRBJ1-1; no clear D. V was pared by 0 bases and J by 0 bases, with 5 bases between. The V gene's germline CDR1 is LGHDT and CDR2 YNNKEL (reference sequence). The CDR3 runs to 14 residues. In nucleotides, the CDR3 is TGTGCCAGCAGCCAAGAAGTTATGAACACTGAAGCTTTCTTT. Its translation is CASSQEVMNTEAFF.

At least ten counts were recorded for this clonotype. The chain uses TRBV28 and TRBJ1-2; weak D call: TRBD1 (6 bases). Germline V gives CDR1 MDHEN, CDR2 SYDVKM. With 5 bases removed from V and 4 bases from J, the gap between germline ends came to 14 bases. The CDR3 length is 14 residues. The CDR3, as DNA: TGTGCCAGCAGTCAGACCCAGGGGAGCTATGGCTACACCTTC. This gives the protein CASSQTQGSYGYTF.

The gene calls are TRBV7-9 and TRBJ2-5, with 8 bases that match TRBD1. V shed 4 bases and J 4 bases; nucleotides not matched to a gene: 8. This CDR3 comprises 15 residues. Per germline, CDR1 SEHNR and CDR2 FQNEAQ (reference sequence). This CDR3 reads CASSSQGVLGETQYF. The DNA for the CDR3 is TGTGCCAGCAGCTCACAGGGGGTTCTCGGAGAGACCCAGTACTTC.

The table lists this clonotype with a few counts. The chain combines TRBV20-1 with TRBJ1-2; 10 bases fit TRBD1. The CDR3 has 14 residues. V lost 5 bases to trimming and J lost 4 bases; unmatched junction nucleotides: 7. Germline CDR1 reads DFQATT; CDR2 reads SNEGSKA (reference sequence). The CDR3 is CSASGQGVFYGYTF. CDR3 bases: TGCAGTGCTTCCGGACAGGGGGTGTTCTATGGCTACACCTTC.

This clonotype was seen many times. The genes are TRBV28 and TRBJ1-1, with D uncertain. Trimming cost V 11 bases and J 7 bases, with 23 bases left between them. Germline assignment: CDR1 MDHEN and CDR2 SYDVKM. The CDR3 has 14 amino acids. CDR3 sequence (DNA): TGTGCCCACCGCGGCAGCCCCGGACGGGGTGAAGCTTTCTTT. Translation: CAHRGSPGRGEAFF.

This clonotype was found many times. This sequence joins TRBV10-3 and TRBJ2-3, with D tentatively TRBD2 (6 bases). CDR1 and CDR2 from the germline V gene are ENHRY and SYGVKD. Trimming left V 3 bases short and J 1 base short, with 17 bases between. The CDR3 is made up of 17 amino acids. CDR3 sequence reads: CAISDYGTDYRTDTQYF. The CDR3 DNA follows: TGTGCCATCAGTGATTACGGGACTGATTATCGCACAGATACGCAGTATTTT.